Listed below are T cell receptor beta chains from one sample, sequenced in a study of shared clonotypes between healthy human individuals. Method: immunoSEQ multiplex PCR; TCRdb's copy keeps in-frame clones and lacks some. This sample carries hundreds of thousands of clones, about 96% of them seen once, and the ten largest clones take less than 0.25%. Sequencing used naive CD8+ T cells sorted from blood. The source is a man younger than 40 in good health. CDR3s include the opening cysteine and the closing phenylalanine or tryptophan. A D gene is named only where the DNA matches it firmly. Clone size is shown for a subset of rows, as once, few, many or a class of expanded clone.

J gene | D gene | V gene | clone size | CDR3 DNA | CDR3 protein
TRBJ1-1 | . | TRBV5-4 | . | TGTGCCAGCAGCTTGAGCGACAGAGTGAACACTGAAGCTTTCTTT | CASSLSDRVNTEAFF
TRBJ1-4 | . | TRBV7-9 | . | TGTGCCAGCAGCTCCAGCCCATCGAGGGATGAAAAACTGTTTTTT | CASSSSPSRDEKLFF
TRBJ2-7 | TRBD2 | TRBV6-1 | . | TGTGCCAGCAGTCTATCTCGGGGCGGGAGAAACGAGCAGTACTTC | CASSLSRGGRNEQYF
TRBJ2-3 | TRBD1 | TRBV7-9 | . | TGTGCCAGCAGTCGCCACGATCCGGGACAGGGAACAGATACGCAGTATTTT | CASSRHDPGQGTDTQYF
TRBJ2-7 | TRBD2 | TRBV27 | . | TGTGCCAGCAGTTTAAGTATCAGCGGGAGGAGGGACGAGCAGTACTTC | CASSLSISGRRDEQYF
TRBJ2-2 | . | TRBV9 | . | TGTGCCAGCAGCGTCGACAGGTCCACCGGGGAGCTGTTTTTT | CASSVDRSTGELFF
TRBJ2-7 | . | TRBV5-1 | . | TGCGCCAGCAGCTTCCTTCCGGGGGCGAAAGAGCAGTACTTC | CASSFLPGAKEQYF
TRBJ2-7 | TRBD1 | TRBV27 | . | TGTGCCAGCAGCTCGGGACAGGTTACCTACGAGCAGTACTTC | CASSSGQVTYEQYF
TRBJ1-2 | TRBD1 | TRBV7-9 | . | TGTGCCATTCCTCAGGGGGTGGGCTACACCTTC | CAIPQGVGYTF
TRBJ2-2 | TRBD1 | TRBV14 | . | TGTGCCAGCAGCCAAGAGGTCGGGACAGGGATATCCGGGGAGCTGTTTTTT | CASSQEVGTGISGELFF
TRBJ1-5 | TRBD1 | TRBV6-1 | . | TGTGCCAGCGGAAAGACAGGGGTTCAGCCCCAGCATTTT | CASGKTGVQPQHF
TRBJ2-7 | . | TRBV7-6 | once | TGTGCCAGCAGCCCGCCCGGCGGCGGATCCTACGAGCAGTACTTC | CASSPPGGGSYEQYF
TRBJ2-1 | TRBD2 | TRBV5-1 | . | TGCGCCAGCAGCTCAGCTAGCGGGCAGCAGTTCTTC | CASSSASGQQFF
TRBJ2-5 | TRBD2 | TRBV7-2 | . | TGTGCCAGCAGCTTAGAGGGTAGCGGGAGGGGTAGGATCCAAGAGACCCAGTACTTC | CASSLEGSGRGRIQETQYF
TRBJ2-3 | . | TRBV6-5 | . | TGTGCCAGCAATGAAGTAGCGGCAATGGATACGCAGTATTTT | CASNEVAAMDTQYF
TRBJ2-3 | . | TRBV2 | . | TGTGCCAGCAGTGCAAAAGCGTACCCAGATACGCAGTATTTT | CASSAKAYPDTQYF
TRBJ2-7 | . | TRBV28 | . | TGTGCCAGCACACAGAGCTCCTACGAGCAGTACTTC | CASTQSSYEQYF
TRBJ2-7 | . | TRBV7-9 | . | TGTGCCAGCAGCTTTAGTGAGTACGAGCAGTACTTC | CASSFSEYEQYF
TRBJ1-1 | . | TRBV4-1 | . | TGCGCCAGCAGCCAAGTAGGAGTCACTGAAGCTTTCTTT | CASSQVGVTEAFF
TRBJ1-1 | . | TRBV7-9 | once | TGTGCCAGCAGCTTAGTGGGAGGGGCTGAAGCTTTCTTT | CASSLVGGAEAFF
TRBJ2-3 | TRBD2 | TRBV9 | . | TGTGCCAGCAGCGTTCCTCGACTAGCGGCTGAGGTCACAGATACGCAGTATTTT | CASSVPRLAAEVTDTQYF
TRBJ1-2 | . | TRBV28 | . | TGTGCCAGCAGTCCCAGATTGACGGTGAACTATGGCTACACCTTC | CASSPRLTVNYGYTF
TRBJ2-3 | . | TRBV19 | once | TGTGCCAGTAGAGAATTGGGGACAGATACGCAGTATTTT | CASRELGTDTQYF
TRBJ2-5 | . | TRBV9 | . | TGTGCCAGCAGCACTCCCGAGGGCCGGGAGACCCAGTACTTC | CASSTPEGRETQYF
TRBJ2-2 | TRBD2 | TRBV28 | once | TGTGCCAGCAGTATTTCGACTAGCGGGGCAGGGGGCGGGGAGCTGTTTTTT | CASSISTSGAGGGELFF
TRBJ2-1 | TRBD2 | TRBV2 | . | TGTGCCAGCAGTGAAGGGCTAGCGGGAGGAGCCGATGAGCAGTTCTTC | CASSEGLAGGADEQFF
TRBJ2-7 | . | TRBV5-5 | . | TGTGCCAGCAGCTTGGACGATTCCTACGAGCAGTACTTC | CASSLDDSYEQYF
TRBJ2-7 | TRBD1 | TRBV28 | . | TGTGCCAGCAGTTACCCGGACAGGGTCGTCTACGAGCAGTACTTC | CASSYPDRVVYEQYF
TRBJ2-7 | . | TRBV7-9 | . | TGTGCCAGCAGTAACGAGACCCCATCAACCTACGAGCAGTACTTC | CASSNETPSTYEQYF
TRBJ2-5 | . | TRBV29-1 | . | TGCAGCGTGCCCGACCCGAAGGAGACCCAGTACTTC | CSVPDPKETQYF
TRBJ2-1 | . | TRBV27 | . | TGTGCCAGCAGTTTAGGTGGGAATGAGCAGTTCTTC | CASSLGGNEQFF
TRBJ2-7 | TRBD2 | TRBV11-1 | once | TGTGCCAGCAGCTTACTAGCGGGAGCCTACGAGCAGTACTTC | CASSLLAGAYEQYF
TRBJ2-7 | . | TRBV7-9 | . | TGTGCCAGCAGCTTAGTAAGAGGATTTTACAAGCAGTACTTC | CASSLVRGFYKQYF
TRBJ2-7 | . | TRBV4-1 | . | TGCGCCAGCAGCCAAGATGGAACAGGGATCGAGCAGTACTTC | CASSQDGTGIEQYF
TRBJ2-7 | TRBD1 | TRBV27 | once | TGTGCCAGCGGCTCTCGGGGACAGGGAAATCCCTACGAGCAGTACTTC | CASGSRGQGNPYEQYF
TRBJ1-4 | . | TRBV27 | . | TGTGCCAGCAGTGGGGGAGCTAATGAAAAACTGTTTTTT | CASSGGANEKLFF
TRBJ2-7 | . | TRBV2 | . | TGTGCCAGCAAAGGGGGGATCTACGAGCAGTACTTC | CASKGGIYEQYF
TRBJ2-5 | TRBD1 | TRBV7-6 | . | TGTGCCAGCAGCCTAAGGGACAGCAACCAAGAGACCCAGTACTTC | CASSLRDSNQETQYF
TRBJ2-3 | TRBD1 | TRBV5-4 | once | TGTGCCAGCAGCCCTGAAGGGACAGGGTTTCGAGATACGCAGTATTTT | CASSPEGTGFRDTQYF
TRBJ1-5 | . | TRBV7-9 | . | TGTGCCAGCAGACAGGGAGGCAATCAGCCCCAGCATTTT | CASRQGGNQPQHF
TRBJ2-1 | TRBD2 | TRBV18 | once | TGTGCCAGCTCACTAAATTACGGGACTAGCGGACCCAATGAGCAGTTCTTC | CASSLNYGTSGPNEQFF
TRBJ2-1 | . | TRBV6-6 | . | TGTGCCAGTTGTGTTTTAGTATCGGGGTACAATGAGCAGTTCTTC | CASCVLVSGYNEQFF
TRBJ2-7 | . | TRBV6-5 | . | TGTGCCAGCAGTTACTCGAGGGAACAGCCACTCGAGCAGTACTTC | CASSYSREQPLEQYF
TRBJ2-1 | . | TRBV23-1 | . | TGCGCCAGCAGTCAATCCATCTCCAATGAGCAGTTCTTC | CASSQSISNEQFF
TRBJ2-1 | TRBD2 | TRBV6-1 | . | TGTGCCAGCAGTGAAGGTGGGACCGGGACTAGCGGGCCGCGGGGGAATGAGCAGTTCTTC | CASSEGGTGTSGPRGNEQFF
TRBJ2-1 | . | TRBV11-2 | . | TGTGCCAGCAGCTACGTGTCACCTGGAGACAATGAGCAGTTCTTC | CASSYVSPGDNEQFF
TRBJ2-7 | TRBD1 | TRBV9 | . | TGTGCCAGCAGCGTATCCCCTGGACAGGGCGCCTACGAGCAGTACTTC | CASSVSPGQGAYEQYF
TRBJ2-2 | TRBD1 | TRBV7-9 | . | TGTGCCAGCAGCCGGACAGGAAAGGAGGCGAACACCGGGGAGCTGTTTTTT | CASSRTGKEANTGELFF
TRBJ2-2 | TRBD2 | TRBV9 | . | TGTGCCAGCACTGGACTAGCGGGAATGAGCACCGGGGAGCTGTTTTTT | CASTGLAGMSTGELFF
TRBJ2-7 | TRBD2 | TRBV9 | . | TGTGCCAGCAGCGTAGGGGTAGCGGGAGGCAACTACGAGCAGTACTTC | CASSVGVAGGNYEQYF
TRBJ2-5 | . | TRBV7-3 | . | TGTGCCAGCAGCTTAGGAACAACGTACCAAGAGACCCAGTACTTC | CASSLGTTYQETQYF
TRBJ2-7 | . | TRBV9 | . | TGTGCCAGCAGCATCGGGCCAACCTACGAGCAGTACTTC | CASSIGPTYEQYF